A single sample is the source of the 25 T cell receptor beta chains below, sequenced in a study of blood T cell repertoires in COVID-19. Using immunoSEQ multiplex PCR, the repertoire was profiled, and TCRdb retains in-frame clones only, with some absent. The sample holds 190,000 or so clones, around 80% seen once. The sequenced sample was peripheral blood. Every receptor here comes from a man aged 50 to 59 with active or convalescent COVID-19.

This chain links TRBV18 with TRBJ1-1; D is perhaps TRBD1 (6 bases). V gave up 3 bases and J gave up 0 bases, with 11 bases separating them. CDR3 length: 15 amino acids. CDR1 KGHSH and CDR2 LQKENI come from the germline V gene. The chain's CDR3 is CASSPEDSMNTEAFF. The CDR3 DNA is TGTGCCAGCTCACCCGAGGACAGCATGAACACTGAAGCTTTCTTT.

This clone has just a few counts. The chain recombines TRBV3-1 (or the pseudogene TRBV3-2) with TRBJ1-1, with D maybe TRBD1 (5 bases). With 1 base removed from V and 4 bases from J, the gap between germline ends came to 7 bases. The germline CDR1 and CDR2 sequences are LGHDT and YNNKEL (reference sequence). CDR3 length: 13 amino acids. The CDR3 coding sequence is TGTGCCAGCAGCCAAGCCAGGGCCACTGAAGCTTTCTTT. Translating gives CASSQARATEAFF.

The chain has TRBV3-1 (or the pseudogene TRBV3-2) and TRBJ2-3; tentative D call: TRBD2 (5 bases). Per germline, CDR1 LGHDT and CDR2 YNNKEL (reference sequence). Trimming stripped 4 bases from V and 2 bases from J, with 7 bases between. The CDR3 sequence is 13 residues long. CDR3 DNA sequence: TGTGCCAGCAGCCCTAGCCACACAGATACGCAGTATTTT. It is translated as CASSPSHTDTQYF.

The chain recombines TRBV21-1 with TRBJ2-7; the D call of TRBD1 is as the table states it, not checked on the DNA. TRBV21-1 is designated a pseudogene. The CDR3 runs to 15 residues. In DNA, the CDR3 is TGTGCCAGCACCCCCACCCTGACAGGGTCCCACGAGCAGTACTTC. Its protein product is CASTPTLTGSHEQYF.

The rearrangement joins TRBV6-1 to TRBJ1-2; D not certain. The CDR3 is 13 residues long. Germline V gene lookup returns CDR1 MNHNS and CDR2 SASEGT. V lost 1 base and J 8 bases, leaving 11 bases between the germline ends. The CDR3 coding sequence is TGTGCCAGCAGTGAAGAGGGCGCGGGCGGCTACACCTTC. Amino acid sequence: CASSEEGAGGYTF.

The V and J genes are TRBV7-9 and TRBJ2-5, with D unclear. Germline V gene data show CDR1 as SEHNR and CDR2 as FQNEAQ (reference sequence). CDR3 length: 11 amino acids. With 7 bases removed from V and 5 bases from J, the gap between germline ends came to 8 bases. CDR3 sequence: CASTPQETQYF. In nucleotides, the CDR3 is TGTGCCAGCACCCCCCAGGAGACCCAGTACTTC.

The chain has TRBV7-9 and TRBJ1-2, with 8 bases matching TRBD1. The CDR3 has 13 amino acids. Germline CDR1 and CDR2: SEHNR and FQNEAQ (reference sequence). V lost 4 bases and J lost 8; bases outside the gene matches: 6. CDR3 sequence (DNA): TGTGCCAGCAGCTCCGGACAGGGAAGCGGCTACACCTTC. Its protein is CASSSGQGSGYTF.

This chain joins TRBV18 and TRBJ1-6; 8 nucleotides match TRBD1. V was clipped by 3 bases and J by 16 bases; unmatched bases: 8. Germline-derived CDR1 and CDR2 are KGHSH and LQKENI. The CDR3 consists of 13 residues. CDR3 region: CASSPPDRESLHF. The CDR3 DNA reads TGTGCCAGCTCACCCCCGGACAGGGAAAGTCTCCACTTT.

The rearrangement uses TRBV30 and TRBJ2-1; 14 nucleotides match TRBD2. This CDR3 spans 17 amino acids. V shed 3 bases and J 4 bases; nucleotides not matched to a gene: 8. From germline, CDR1 is GTSNPN and CDR2 SVGIG (reference sequence). CDR3 protein: CAWSDRTSGRMYNEQFF. DNA of the CDR3: TGTGCCTGGAGCGACCGGACTAGCGGGAGGATGTACAATGAGCAGTTCTTC.

The V gene is TRBV28, the J gene TRBJ1-1; the D gene is possibly TRBD1 (5 bases). There are 15 residues in the CDR3. Germline loops: CDR1 MDHEN, CDR2 SYDVKM. V gave up 3 bases and J gave up 0 bases, with 11 bases separating them. This CDR3 reads CASSFRDWVNTEAFF. The CDR3, as DNA: TGTGCCAGCAGTTTCAGGGATTGGGTGAACACTGAAGCTTTCTTT. The whole variable domain, remainder taken from reference TRBV28 and TRBJ1-1, is DVKVTQSSRYLVKRTGEKVFLECVQDMDHENMFWYRQDPGLGLRLIYFSYDVKMKEKGDIPEGYSVSREKKERFSLILESASTNQTSMYLCASSFRDWVNTEAFFGQGTRLTVV.

This sequence joins TRBV19 and TRBJ1-2; 7 nucleotides agree with TRBD1. V lost 6 bases and J lost 4; bases outside the gene matches: 14. The length of the CDR3 is 16 residues. CDR1 is LNHDA and CDR2 is SQIVND in the germline V gene (reference sequence). CDR3 residues: CASSPDLGDSAYGYTF. Written as DNA, the CDR3 is TGTGCCAGTAGCCCCGATCTGGGGGACAGCGCCTATGGCTACACCTTC.

The genes are TRBV5-1 and TRBJ1-1, with 9 bases identical to TRBD1. Germline-derived CDR1 and CDR2 are SGHRS and YFSETQ. The CDR3 extends over 14 amino acids. After removal of 4 bases from V and 1 base from J, the junction contained 2 bases not matched to a gene. The CDR3 DNA is TGCGCCAGCAGCGGGACAGGGAGGAACACTGAAGCTTTCTTT. This gives the protein CASSGTGRNTEAFF.

The rearrangement uses TRBV7-9 and TRBJ1-2; 8 bases map to TRBD1. Germline V gene sequence: CDR1 SEHNR, CDR2 FQNEAQ (reference sequence). The CDR3 extends over 14 amino acids. J lost 7 bases, V lost 4 bases, and 8 bases had no gene match. This CDR3 is CASSSQGAFFGYTF. As DNA, the CDR3 is TGTGCCAGCAGCTCTCAGGGGGCTTTCTTTGGCTACACCTTC.

This chain uses TRBV2 with TRBJ2-7, with D perhaps TRBD2 (7 bases). This CDR3 spans 15 amino acids. Germline CDR1 and CDR2: SNHLY and FYNNEI. V lost 1 base and J lost 2, with 12 bases in between. The CDR3 bases are TGTGCCAGCAGTGAAGTCGGGGGGCTGGCCTACGAGCAGTACTTC. Encoded protein: CASSEVGGLAYEQYF. Complete variable domain (other parts from reference TRBV2 and TRBJ2-7): EPEVTQTPSHQVTQMGQEVILRCVPISNHLYFYWYRQILGQKVEFLVSFYNNEISEKSEIFDDQFSVERPDGSNFTLKIRSTKLEDSAMYFCASSEVGGLAYEQYFGPGTRLTVT.

V usage is TRBV7-6 and J usage is TRBJ2-7, with D maybe TRBD1 (5 bases). The V and J ends lost 8 bases and 5 bases respectively, with 13 bases between them. CDR3 size: 12 residues. Germline lookup yields CDR1 SGHVS and CDR2 FNYEAQ. The CDR3 DNA sequence: TGTGCCAGCGGCCCCCCAGGGAACGAGCAGTACTTC. Its protein is CASGPPGNEQYF.

This chain uses TRBV6-5 with TRBJ1-1, with D perhaps matching TRBD1 (5 bases). Germline assignment: CDR1 MNHEY and CDR2 SVGAGI. The CDR3 covers 15 residues. Between the trimmed V and J ends, which lost 7 bases and 5 bases, there was a span of 20 bases. This chain's CDR3 is CASKITSGLRTEAFF. The DNA of the CDR3 is TGTGCCAGCAAGATCACCTCAGGGTTGAGAACTGAAGCTTTCTTT.

The rearrangement uses TRBV2 and TRBJ1-2; unclear D gene. The CDR3 totals 16 residues. The germline gives CDR1 SNHLY, CDR2 FYNNEI. V was clipped by 10 bases and J by 5 bases, with 26 bases between them. The CDR3 nucleotides are TGTGCCACCACCGAGGGAGGGTCCGAGCTGACTTATGGCTACACCTTC. Its protein product is CATTEGGSELTYGYTF.

This clone was seen a single time. The chain links TRBV27 to TRBJ2-1; TRBD1 matches 7 bases. This CDR3 has 15 amino acids. Per germline, CDR1 MNHEY and CDR2 SMNVEV (reference sequence). Germline trimming cut 6 bases from V and 4 bases from J; bases unmatched to any gene: 9. CDR3 nucleotides: TGTGCCAGCAGCCGGGGACAGCCCTTATACAATGAGCAGTTCTTC. Encoded protein: CASSRGQPLYNEQFF.

This chain connects TRBV5-6 to TRBJ1-5, with D possibly matching TRBD1 (5 bases). Trimming took off 4 bases at V and 0 bases at J, with 20 bases between the two ends. CDR1 SGHDT and CDR2 YYEEEE come from the germline V gene. This CDR3 has 18 amino acids. The CDR3 nucleotides are TGTGCCAGCAGCCTACGGGGGGAGAACCCATATAGCAATCAGCCCCAGCATTTT. Translation: CASSLRGENPYSNQPQHF.

The chain carries TRBV6-2 or TRBV6-3 and TRBJ1-6; 7 nucleotides line up with TRBD1. The CDR3 runs 17 residues. V was clipped by 2 bases and J by 8 bases; unmatched bases: 12. The germline V gene encodes CDR1 MNHEY and CDR2 SVGEGT. CDR3 nucleotide sequence: TGTGCCAGCAGTTACCCCTTACAGGGGTCGTTCGATTCACCCCTCCACTTT. Translation gives CASSYPLQGSFDSPLHF.

The chain combines TRBV28 with TRBJ2-5, with 9 bases fitting TRBD1. The length of the CDR3 is 13 residues. The V gene end was trimmed by 6 bases and the J gene end by 5 bases; junction bases not matched to a gene: 4. The germline V gene has CDR1 MDHEN and CDR2 SYDVKM. The CDR3 reads CASSNTGGETQYF. CDR3 coding DNA: TGTGCCAGCAGCAATACAGGGGGCGAGACCCAGTACTTC.

The chain carries TRBV18 and TRBJ2-3; D gene ambiguous. Germline V CDR1 and CDR2: KGHSH, LQKENI. This CDR3 has 12 amino acids. V was pared by 5 bases and J by 6 bases, with 9 bases between. The CDR3 sequence is CASSDLGDTQYF. The CDR3 DNA reads TGTGCCAGCTCAGACCTCGGGGATACGCAGTATTTT.

Of note for this clone: Other DNA sequences within the sample encode an identical CDR3. The CDR3 DNA sequence: TGTGCCACCAGCAGAGATCGGGGCTACGAGCAGTACTTC. It specifies CATSRDRGYEQYF. The V call is TRBV15, the J call TRBJ2-7; tentative D call: TRBD2 (5 bases). Between the trimmed V and J ends, which lost 0 bases and 3 bases, there was a span of 6 bases. Germline V gene lookup returns CDR1 LNHNV and CDR2 YYDKDF (reference sequence). The CDR3 has 13 residues.

J is TRBJ1-1 and V is TRBV21-1. TRBV21-1 is flagged as a pseudogene. The CDR3 is 17 amino acids. CDR3 nucleotide sequence: TGTGCCAGCAGCAAAAGGGTTGGGAGTACGGAGAACACTGAAGCTTTCTTT. It translates to CASSKRVGSTENTEAFF.

The CDR3 spells CASSPQAGNTEAFF. The CDR3, as DNA: TGTGCCAGCTCACCTCAGGCCGGGAACACTGAAGCTTTCTTT. The V and J genes are TRBV18 and TRBJ1-1; D ambiguous. The CDR3 contains 14 residues. Looked up from germline, CDR1 is KGHSH and CDR2 is LQKENI. Trimming took 3 bases from V and 1 from J, leaving 9 bases between them. The variable domain in full, completed from reference TRBV18 and TRBJ1-1, reads NAGVMQNPRHLVRRRGQEARLRCSPMKGHSHVYWYRQLPEEGLKFMVYLQKENIIDESGMPKERFSAEFPKEGPSILRIQQVVRGDSAAYFCASSPQAGNTEAFFGQGTRLTVV.